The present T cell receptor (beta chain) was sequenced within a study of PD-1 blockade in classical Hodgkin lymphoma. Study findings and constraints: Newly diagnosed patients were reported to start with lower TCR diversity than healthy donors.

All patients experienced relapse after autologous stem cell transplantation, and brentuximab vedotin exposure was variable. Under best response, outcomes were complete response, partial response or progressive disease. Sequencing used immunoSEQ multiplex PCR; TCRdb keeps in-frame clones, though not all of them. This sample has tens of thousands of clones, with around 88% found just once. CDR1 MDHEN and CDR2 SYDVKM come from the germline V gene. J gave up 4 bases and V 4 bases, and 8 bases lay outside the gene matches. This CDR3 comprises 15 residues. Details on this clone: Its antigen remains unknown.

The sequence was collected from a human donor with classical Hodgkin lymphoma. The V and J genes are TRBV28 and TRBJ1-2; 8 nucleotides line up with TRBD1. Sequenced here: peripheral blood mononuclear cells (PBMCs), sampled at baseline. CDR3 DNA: TGTGCCAGCAGTTCCCCCGGGACAGGCCCCTATGGCTACACCTTC. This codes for CASSSPGTGPYGYTF.